This record covers a single T cell receptor beta chain. Its antigen is as yet unknown. The sample is drawn from a study of graft-versus-host responses after intestinal transplantation. Overall study context: Multivisceral, liver-intestinal, or isolated intestinal transplants were received by the recipients. Anti-thymocyte globulin induction, then tacrolimus and steroids for around 3 years, went to all recipients.

The table came from immunoSEQ multiplex PCR; TCRdb's copy has only in-frame clones and leaves some out. The sample carries approximately 100,000 clones, roughly 90% recorded once. V dropped 3 bases and J dropped 2 bases, with 19 bases sitting between them. The CDR3 runs to 17 residues. Findings of the study overall: The authors found GvH clones in recipient marrow, some appearing first in ileum or blood. Levels of circulating GvH clones at their peak were associated with early post-transplant HvG declines.

This clonotype was obtained from a human donor who received an intestinal transplant. Specimen: unstimulated CD4+ T cells sorted from spleen or lymph node cells, collected before intestinal transplant. J is TRBJ1-1 and V is TRBV23-1, with D uncertain. TRBV23-1 qualifies as an ORF whose function is uncertain. The CDR3 here is CASSHRGNLLGNTEAFF. CDR3 nucleotide sequence: TGCGCCAGCAGTCACCGGGGAAACCTATTAGGAAACACTGAAGCTTTCTTT.